The sequence of this T cell receptor (beta chain) was determined in a study of blood T cell repertoires in COVID-19. The CDR3 is made up of 13 amino acids. After removal of 6 bases from V and 6 bases from J, the junction contained 7 bases not matched to a gene. Germline-derived CDR1 and CDR2 are MNHEY and SVGAGI. The table came from immunoSEQ multiplex PCR; TCRdb's copy has only in-frame clones and leaves some out. This sample carries roughly 39,000 clones, 80% to 90% of them seen once, and the ten largest clones take 9%. The chain recombines TRBV6-5 with TRBJ1-2; TRBD1 aligns across 7 bases. The TCR comes from a woman in her 70s with acute or convalescent COVID-19. Material: peripheral blood. CDR3 sequence (DNA): TGTGCCAGCAGGGTGGCCACAGGGGATGGCTACACCTTC. Residues: CASRVATGDGYTF.